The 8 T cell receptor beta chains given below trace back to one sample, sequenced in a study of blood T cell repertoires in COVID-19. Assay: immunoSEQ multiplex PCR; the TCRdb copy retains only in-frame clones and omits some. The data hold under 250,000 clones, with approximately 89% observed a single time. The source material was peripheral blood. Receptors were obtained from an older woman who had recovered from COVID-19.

This CDR3 is CASSPLRADTQYF. As DNA, the CDR3 is TGTGCCAGCAGTCCCCTCCGAGCCGATACGCAGTATTTT. This chain joins TRBV12-3 or TRBV12-4 and TRBJ2-3; D is ambiguous. Trimming stripped 5 bases from V and 6 bases from J, with 12 bases between. CDR3 length equals 13 residues.

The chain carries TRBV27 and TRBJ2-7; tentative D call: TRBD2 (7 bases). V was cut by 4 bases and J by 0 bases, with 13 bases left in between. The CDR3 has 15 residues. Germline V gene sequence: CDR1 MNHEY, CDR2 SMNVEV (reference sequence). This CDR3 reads CASSWGGPHSYEQYF. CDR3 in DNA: TGTGCCAGCAGTTGGGGGGGGCCTCACTCCTACGAGCAGTACTTC.

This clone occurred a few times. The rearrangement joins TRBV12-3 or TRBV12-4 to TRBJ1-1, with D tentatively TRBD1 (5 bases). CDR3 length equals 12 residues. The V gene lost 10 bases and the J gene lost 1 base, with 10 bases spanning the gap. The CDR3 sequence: CATTGGNTEAFF. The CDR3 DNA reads TGTGCCACGACGGGGGGGAACACTGAAGCTTTCTTT.

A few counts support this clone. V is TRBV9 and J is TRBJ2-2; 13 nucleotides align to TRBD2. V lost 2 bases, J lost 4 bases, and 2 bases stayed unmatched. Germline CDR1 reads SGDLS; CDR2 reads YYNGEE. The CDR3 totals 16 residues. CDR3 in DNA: TGTGCCAGCAGCGTGGGGACTAGCGGGGCCACCGGGGAGCTGTTTTTT. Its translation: CASSVGTSGATGELFF. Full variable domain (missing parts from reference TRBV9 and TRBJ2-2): DSGVTQTPKHLITATGQRVTLRCSPRSGDLSVYWYQQSLDQGLQFLIQYYNGEERAKGNILERFSAQQFPDLHSELNLSSLELGDSALYFCASSVGTSGATGELFFGEGSRLTVL.

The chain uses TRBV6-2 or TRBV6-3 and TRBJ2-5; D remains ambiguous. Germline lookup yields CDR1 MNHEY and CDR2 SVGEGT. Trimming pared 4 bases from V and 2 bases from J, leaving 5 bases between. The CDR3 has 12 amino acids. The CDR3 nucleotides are TGTGCCAGCAGTTCAACACAAGAGACCCAGTACTTC. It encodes CASSSTQETQYF.

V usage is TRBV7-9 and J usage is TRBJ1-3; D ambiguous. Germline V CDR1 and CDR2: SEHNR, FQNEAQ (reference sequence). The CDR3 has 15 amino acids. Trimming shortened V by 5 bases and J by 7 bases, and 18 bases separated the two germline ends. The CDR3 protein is CASSPSGLSGNTIYF. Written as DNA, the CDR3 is TGTGCCAGCAGCCCCTCAGGACTCTCCGGGAACACCATATATTTT.

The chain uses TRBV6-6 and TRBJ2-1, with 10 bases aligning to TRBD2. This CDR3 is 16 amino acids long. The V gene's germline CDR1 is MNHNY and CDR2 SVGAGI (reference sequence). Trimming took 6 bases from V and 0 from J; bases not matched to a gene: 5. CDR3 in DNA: TGTGCCAGCAGACGGACTAGCGGTAGCTCCTACAATGAGCAGTTCTTC. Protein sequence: CASRRTSGSSYNEQFF.

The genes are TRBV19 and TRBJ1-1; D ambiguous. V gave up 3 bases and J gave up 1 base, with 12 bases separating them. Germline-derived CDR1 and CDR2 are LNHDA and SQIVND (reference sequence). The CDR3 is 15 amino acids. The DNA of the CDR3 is TGTGCCAGTAGTATGAACAGCATCTCGAACACTGAAGCTTTCTTT. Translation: CASSMNSISNTEAFF.